Listed below are T cell receptor beta chains from one sample, sequenced in a study of T cell changes during pregnancy in multiple sclerosis. Sequenced by immunoSEQ multiplex PCR; TCRdb stores in-frame clones only, minus some. The sample holds about 55,000 clones, under 95% seen once. This specimen was CD8+ T cells from peripheral blood mononuclear cells, taken in the third trimester of pregnancy. All receptors come from a female donor with multiple sclerosis, enrolled in a pregnancy study. The CDR3 runs from the conserved cysteine through the conserved F or W. A D gene is named only where the DNA matches it firmly. Size tells how often a clone was seen (once, few, many) or the class of an expanded clone, and some rows leave it out.

TRBJ1-1 | NA | TRBV19 | NA | CASSWGRGDTEAFF | TGTGCCAGTAGTTGGGGGAGGGGTGACACTGAAGCTTTCTTT
TRBJ2-7 | TRBD1 | TRBV5-1 | NA | CASSPQGQGYEQYF | TGCGCCAGCAGCCCGCAGGGACAGGGCTACGAGCAGTACTTC
TRBJ2-7 | TRBD2 | TRBV6-6 | NA | CASSPAGEGYYEQYF | TGTGCCAGCAGTCCCGCGGGAGAAGGGTACTACGAGCAGTACTTC
TRBJ2-7 | NA | TRBV13 | NA | CASSWRADSSYEQYF | TGTGCCAGCAGCTGGAGGGCCGATAGCTCCTACGAGCAGTACTTC
TRBJ1-5 | TRBD1 | TRBV13 | NA | CASSYGQGRDQPQHF | TGTGCCAGCAGCTATGGACAGGGGCGGGATCAGCCCCAGCATTTT
TRBJ1-1 | TRBD1 | TRBV19 | NA | CASSIDRTGSSPEAFF | TGTGCCAGTAGTATAGATCGGACAGGGAGTTCCCCTGAAGCTTTCTTT
TRBJ2-1 | TRBD1 | TRBV7-9 | NA | CASNGQETTYNEQFF | TGTGCCAGCAATGGACAGGAGACCACCTACAATGAGCAGTTCTTC
TRBJ2-7 | TRBD2 | TRBV5-4 | NA | CASSLELAHYEQYF | TGTGCCAGCAGCTTGGAACTAGCGCACTACGAGCAGTACTTC
TRBJ1-5 | TRBD1 | TRBV9 | NA | CASSVGTGNQPQHF | TGTGCCAGCAGCGTCGGGACAGGCAATCAGCCCCAGCATTTT
TRBJ1-4 | TRBD1 | TRBV7-2 | NA | CASSLAARGKEKLFF | TGTGCCAGCAGCTTAGCAGCCAGGGGGAAAGAAAAACTGTTTTTT
TRBJ2-1 | NA | TRBV5-1 | NA | CASSSDRSPYNEQFF | TGCGCCAGCAGCTCCGACAGGTCCCCCTACAATGAGCAGTTCTTC
TRBJ1-2 | TRBD1 | TRBV14 | NA | CASSLSGQHGYTF | TGTGCCAGCAGCCTTTCGGGACAGCATGGCTACACCTTC
TRBJ2-6 | NA | TRBV5-1 | NA | CASSLEIRSGANVLTF | TGCGCCAGCAGCTTGGAAATTCGTTCTGGGGCCAACGTCCTGACTTTC
TRBJ2-1 | NA | TRBV10-1 | NA | CASSAGTEQFF | TGCGCCAGCAGCGCCGGGACAGAGCAGTTCTTC
TRBJ1-1 | NA | TRBV7-8 | NA | CASSLYGQTEAFF | TGTGCCAGCAGCTTATACGGACAGACTGAAGCTTTCTTT
TRBJ2-3 | NA | TRBV29-1 | NA | CSVEDLGDKADTQYF | TGCAGCGTTGAAGATCTGGGAGATAAGGCAGATACGCAGTATTTT
TRBJ2-5 | TRBD2 | TRBV19 | NA | CASSPDWGGDQYF | TGTGCCAGTAGTCCCGACTGGGGAGGGGACCAGTACTTC
TRBJ2-1 | TRBD2 | TRBV19 | NA | CASSIRLWREGRDEQFF | TGTGCCAGTAGTATAAGGTTGTGGCGGGAGGGCCGAGATGAGCAGTTCTTC
TRBJ1-1 | NA | TRBV5-6 | NA | CASNGGNSQEAFF | TGTGCCAGCAACGGAGGGAACAGCCAAGAAGCTTTCTTT
TRBJ2-1 | NA | TRBV5-6 | NA | CASSLWSRYNEQFF | TGTGCCAGCAGCTTGTGGTCGCGGTACAATGAGCAGTTCTTC
TRBJ2-7 | NA | TRBV4-2 | NA | CASSQFRGYEQYF | TGTGCCAGCAGCCAATTCAGGGGCTACGAGCAGTACTTC
TRBJ2-3 | TRBD2 | TRBV7-9 | NA | CASSYSLAGVTDTQYF | TGTGCCAGCAGCTATAGCCTAGCGGGAGTCACAGATACGCAGTATTTT
TRBJ2-7 | NA | TRBV7-9 | NA | CASSLTYEQYF | TGTGCCAGCAGCCTAACTTACGAGCAGTACTTC
TRBJ2-3 | NA | TRBV6-4 | NA | CASSTGLGTDTQYF | TGTGCCAGCAGTACAGGGTTAGGGACAGATACGCAGTATTTT
TRBJ2-3 | TRBD2 | TRBV27 | NA | CASDKASGSDQDTQYF | TGTGCCAGCGATAAGGCTAGCGGGAGCGACCAAGATACGCAGTATTTT
TRBJ2-5 | TRBD2 | TRBV5-6 | NA | CASRGWGTSGEDQYF | TGTGCCAGCAGGGGGTGGGGGACTAGCGGAGAGGACCAGTACTTC
TRBJ2-3 | TRBD2 | TRBV5-8 | NA | CAVQRLAGFTSTDTQYF | TGTGCCGTCCAGAGACTAGCGGGATTTACTAGCACAGATACGCAGTATTTT
TRBJ2-7 | NA | TRBV10-3 | NA | CAISVPGTGIYEQYF | TGTGCCATCAGTGTCCCGGGAACAGGGATCTACGAGCAGTACTTC
TRBJ2-7 | NA | TRBV7-3 | NA | CASSPRAESYEQYF | TGTGCCAGCAGCCCCAGGGCCGAATCCTACGAGCAGTACTTC
TRBJ2-7 | TRBD1 | TRBV11-2 | once | CASSFGQAAYEQYF | TGTGCCAGCAGCTTCGGACAGGCGGCCTACGAGCAGTACTTC
TRBJ2-5 | NA | TRBV6-1 | NA | CASSGWTAQETQYF | TGTGCCAGCAGTGGATGGACAGCGCAAGAGACCCAGTACTTC
TRBJ2-7 | TRBD2 | TRBV13 | NA | CASSLSSGSYEQYF | TGTGCCAGCAGCTTATCTAGCGGTTCCTACGAGCAGTACTTC